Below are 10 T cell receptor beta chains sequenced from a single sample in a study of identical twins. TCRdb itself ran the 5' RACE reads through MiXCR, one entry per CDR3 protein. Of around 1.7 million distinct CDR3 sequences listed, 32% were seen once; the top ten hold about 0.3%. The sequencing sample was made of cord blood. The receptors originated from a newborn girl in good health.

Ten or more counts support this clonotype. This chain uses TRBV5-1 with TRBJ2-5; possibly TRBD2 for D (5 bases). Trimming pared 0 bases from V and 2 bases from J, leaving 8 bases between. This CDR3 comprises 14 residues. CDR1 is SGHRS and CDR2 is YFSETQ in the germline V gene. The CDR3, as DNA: TGCGCCAGCAGCTTGGATCGGGAACAAGAGACCCAGTACTTC. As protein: CASSLDREQETQYF.

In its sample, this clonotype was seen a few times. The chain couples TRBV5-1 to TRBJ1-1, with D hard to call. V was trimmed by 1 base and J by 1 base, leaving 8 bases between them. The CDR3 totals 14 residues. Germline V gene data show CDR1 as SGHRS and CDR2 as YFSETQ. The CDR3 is CASSLRTSNTEAFF. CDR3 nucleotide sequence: TGCGCCAGCAGCTTGAGGACCTCGAACACTGAAGCTTTCTTT.

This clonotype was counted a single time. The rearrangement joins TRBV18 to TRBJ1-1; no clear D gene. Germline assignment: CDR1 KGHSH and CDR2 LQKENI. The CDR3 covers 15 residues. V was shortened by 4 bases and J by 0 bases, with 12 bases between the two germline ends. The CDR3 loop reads CASSLRRPMNTEAFF. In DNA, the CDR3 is TGTGCCAGCTCACTTAGGCGGCCCATGAACACTGAAGCTTTCTTT.

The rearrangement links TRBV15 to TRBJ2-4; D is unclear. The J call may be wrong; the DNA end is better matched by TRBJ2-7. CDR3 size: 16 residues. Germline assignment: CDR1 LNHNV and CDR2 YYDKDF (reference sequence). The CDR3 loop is CATSREDIGPTYEQYF. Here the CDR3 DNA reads TGTGCCACCAGCAGAGAAGACATCGGACCAACCTACGAGCAGTACTTC.

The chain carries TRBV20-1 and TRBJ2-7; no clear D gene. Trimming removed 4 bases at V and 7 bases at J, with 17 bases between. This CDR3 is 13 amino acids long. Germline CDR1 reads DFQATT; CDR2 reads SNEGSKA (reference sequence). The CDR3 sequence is CSATATIYNEQYF. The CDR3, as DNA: TGCAGTGCTACCGCGACAATCTACAATGAGCAGTACTTC.

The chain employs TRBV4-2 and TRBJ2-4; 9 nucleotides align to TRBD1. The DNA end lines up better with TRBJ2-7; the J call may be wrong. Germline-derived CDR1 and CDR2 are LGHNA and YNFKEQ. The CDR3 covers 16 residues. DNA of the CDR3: TGTGCCAGCAGCCAAGAGGATCGAGGGACAGGGTTCGAGCAGTACTTC. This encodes CASSQEDRGTGFEQYF.

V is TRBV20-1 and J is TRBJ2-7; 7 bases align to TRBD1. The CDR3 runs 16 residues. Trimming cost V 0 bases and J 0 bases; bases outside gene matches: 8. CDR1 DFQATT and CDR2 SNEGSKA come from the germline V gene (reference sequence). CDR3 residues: CSARDGQVMSSYEQYF. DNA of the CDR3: TGCAGTGCTAGAGATGGACAGGTTATGAGCTCCTACGAGCAGTACTTC.

The CDR3, as DNA: TGCGCCAGCAGCTCGGGACTAGCGGGAGGAGCCCCCTTAATCACAGATACGCAGTATTTT. Translated: CASSSGLAGGAPLITDTQYF. V usage is TRBV4-1 and J usage is TRBJ2-3, with 15 bases fitting TRBD2. V was pared by 5 bases and J by 2 bases, with 14 bases of the junction left unmatched. The CDR3 runs to 20 residues. The germline CDR1 and CDR2 sequences are MGHRA and YSYEKL.

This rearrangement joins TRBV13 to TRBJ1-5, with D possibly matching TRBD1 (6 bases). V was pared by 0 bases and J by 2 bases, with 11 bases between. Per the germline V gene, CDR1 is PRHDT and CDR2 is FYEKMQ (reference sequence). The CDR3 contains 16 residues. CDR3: CASSLGRGAGNQPQHF. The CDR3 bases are TGTGCCAGCAGCTTAGGCCGGGGGGCTGGCAATCAGCCCCAGCATTTT.

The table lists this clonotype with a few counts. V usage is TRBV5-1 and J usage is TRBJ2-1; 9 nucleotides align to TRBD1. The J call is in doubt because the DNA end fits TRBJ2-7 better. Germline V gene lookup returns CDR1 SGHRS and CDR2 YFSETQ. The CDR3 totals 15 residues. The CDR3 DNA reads TGCGCCAGCAGCACGGGACAGGGCTCCTACAATGAGCAGTACTTC. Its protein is CASSTGQGSYNEQYF.